Listed below are T cell receptor beta chains from one sample, sequenced in a study of blood T cell repertoires in COVID-19. Profiling relied on immunoSEQ multiplex PCR, and the TCRdb table lists in-frame clones only, not all of them. Of 300,000 to 350,000 clones listed, around 89% are singletons. Source material: PBMCs or T cells enriched from blood (not recorded which). Receptors were obtained from a woman between 18 and 29 years old with acute COVID-19. Each CDR3 is given with its conserved first and last residue. The order of the fields is clone size, V gene, J gene, D gene, CDR3 protein, CDR3 DNA. D genes are given only for firm matches. Rows give clone size only sometimes, using once, few, many, or a class for an expanded clone.

-	TRBV19	TRBJ2-1	-	CASSITGSSYNEQFF	TGTGCCAGTAGTATAACAGGTTCCTCCTACAATGAGCAGTTCTTC
-	TRBV16	TRBJ1-4	-	CASSQSGEGKLFF	TGTGCCAGCAGCCAATCAGGGGAGGGGAAACTGTTTTTT
-	TRBV6-6	TRBJ2-1	-	CASSYPAASYNEQFF	TGTGCCAGCAGTTACCCAGCGGCCTCCTACAATGAGCAGTTCTTC
-	TRBV3-1/TRBV3-2	TRBJ1-4	TRBD1	CASSLPLTGTVPKLFF	TGTGCCAGCAGCCTGCCCTTGACCGGGACAGTCCCAAAGCTGTTTTTT
-	TRBV9	TRBJ1-1	-	CASSVVQAEAFF	TGTGCCAGCAGCGTAGTGCAGGCCGAAGCTTTCTTT
-	TRBV5-6	TRBJ2-3	TRBD2	CASSAAGRGTDTQYF	TGTGCCAGCAGCGCCGCTGGGAGGGGCACAGATACGCAGTATTTT
-	TRBV7-6	TRBJ2-7	TRBD2	CASSQYSGRAYYEQYF	TGTGCCAGCAGCCAATATAGCGGGAGGGCCTATTACGAGCAGTACTTC
-	TRBV27	TRBJ1-2	-	CASSPTSPLRTVGYTF	TGTGCCAGCAGTCCCACAAGCCCCCTCCGGACAGTTGGCTACACCTTC
-	TRBV7-9	TRBJ2-5	TRBD2	CASSLTGTNEYF	TGTGCCAGCAGCCTAACCGGGACTAACGAGTACTTC
-	TRBV28	TRBJ2-3	-	CASSLADSFFSTDTQYF	TGTGCCAGCAGTTTGGCGGACAGTTTCTTTAGCACAGATACGCAGTATTTT
few	TRBV7-9	TRBJ1-4	-	CASSLEGDREKLFF	TGTGCCAGCAGCTTAGAGGGGGATCGGGAAAAACTGTTTTTT
-	TRBV3-1/TRBV3-2	TRBJ2-3	TRBD2	CASSQDSTSADTQYF	TGTGCCAGCAGCCAAGATTCGACTAGCGCGGATACGCAGTATTTT
few	TRBV23-1	TRBJ2-6	-	CASSQFGQGFPGANVLTF	TGCGCCAGCAGTCAATTCGGGCAGGGGTTCCCTGGGGCCAACGTCCTGACTTTC
once	TRBV12-3/TRBV12-4	TRBJ2-1	TRBD2	CASSYGTRNEQFF	TGTGCCAGCAGCTATGGGACTAGGAATGAGCAGTTCTTC
-	TRBV10-3	TRBJ1-6	-	CAISIEVDSPLHF	TGTGCCATCAGTATAGAGGTAGATTCACCCCTCCACTTT
few	TRBV6-5	TRBJ2-7	-	CASSRTQGSYEQYF	TGTGCCAGCAGTCGGACCCAGGGTTCTTACGAGCAGTACTTC
-	TRBV5-4	TRBJ2-7	-	CASSLSEVTYEQYF	TGTGCCAGCAGCTTGAGTGAGGTGACCTACGAGCAGTACTTC
-	TRBV4-2	TRBJ2-1	-	CASSQADPGLDNEQFF	TGTGCCAGCAGCCAAGCAGACCCAGGACTCGACAATGAGCAGTTCTTC
-	TRBV14	TRBJ1-1	-	CASSQVGRLNTEAFF	TGTGCCAGCAGCCAAGTTGGCAGACTAAACACTGAAGCTTTCTTT
-	TRBV28	TRBJ2-7	TRBD1	CASRGQGVHEQYF	TGTGCCAGCAGGGGACAGGGTGTCCACGAGCAGTACTTC
-	TRBV27	TRBJ1-2	-	CASSLSEGSGYTF	TGTGCCAGCAGTTTATCCGAGGGTTCCGGCTACACCTTC
-	TRBV7-9	TRBJ2-6	TRBD1	CASSSTGESGANVLTF	TGTGCCAGCAGCTCAACAGGGGAATCTGGGGCCAACGTCCTGACTTTC
-	TRBV6-1	TRBJ2-3	TRBD2	CASSEMTSGRGDTQYF	TGTGCCAGCAGTGAAATGACTAGCGGGAGAGGAGATACGCAGTATTTT
-	TRBV27	TRBJ2-1	TRBD2	CASRTSGSYNEQFF	TGTGCCAGCAGGACTAGCGGGTCTTACAATGAGCAGTTCTTC
once	TRBV5-1	TRBJ2-2	TRBD1	CASSLRGPGGELFF	TGCGCCAGCAGCCTCAGGGGGCCAGGAGGGGAGCTGTTTTTT
-	TRBV25-1	TRBJ1-6	-	CASNPPGQDNSPLHF	TGTGCCAGCAATCCTCCGGGACAAGATAATTCACCCCTCCACTTT
-	TRBV27	TRBJ1-3	TRBD1	CASSLSQQGSDTIYF	TGTGCCAGCAGTTTATCGCAACAGGGGAGCGACACCATATATTTT
-	TRBV6-6	TRBJ1-1	-	CASSYAGAGTEAFF	TGTGCCAGCAGTTACGCAGGGGCGGGCACTGAAGCTTTCTTT
-	TRBV7-2	TRBJ2-5	-	CASSRGTGKETQYF	TGTGCCAGCAGCCGGGGAACAGGGAAAGAGACCCAGTACTTC
-	TRBV7-2	TRBJ1-2	-	CASSLERGSSPYGYTF	TGTGCCAGCAGCTTAGAGCGGGGCAGCTCACCCTATGGCTACACCTTC
-	TRBV11-2	TRBJ2-7	TRBD2	CASSLGGGSLTYEQYF	TGTGCCAGCAGCTTAGGGGGCGGGAGCCTCACCTACGAGCAGTACTTC
once	TRBV9	TRBJ2-3	TRBD2	CASSGVTSGRTTDTQYF	TGTGCCAGCAGCGGAGTGACTAGCGGGAGGACCACAGATACGCAGTATTTT
once	TRBV28	TRBJ1-3	-	CASQRGGNTIYF	TGTGCCAGTCAGAGGGGGGGAAACACCATATATTTT
-	TRBV5-4	TRBJ2-2	TRBD1	CASSLEGTAGELFF	TGTGCCAGCAGCTTGGAGGGGACAGCCGGGGAGCTGTTTTTT
once	TRBV3-1/TRBV3-2	TRBJ1-1	TRBD1	CASSQGDRNTEAFF	TGTGCCAGCAGCCAGGGGGACAGGAACACTGAAGCTTTCTTT
-	TRBV7-2	TRBJ2-7	TRBD2	CASSLSAGAYEQYF	TGTGCCAGCAGCTTATCGGCGGGGGCCTACGAGCAGTACTTC
-	TRBV27	TRBJ1-1	-	CASSRSSWGGVGTEAFF	TGTGCCAGCAGCCGTTCCTCTTGGGGAGGGGTAGGCACTGAAGCTTTCTTT